The T cell receptor beta chain under discussion was sequenced for a study of blood T cell repertoires in COVID-19. Study details: PBMCs, B-cell-depleted T cells, or T cells provided the cDNA or gDNA that made up the material.

Libraries were prepared by immunoSEQ multiplex PCR; TCRdb keeps only in-frame clonotypes and omits some of them. The table lists about 180,000 clones, roughly 80% of them singletons, with around 6.8% in the top ten. Trimming at V came to 1 base and at J to 2 bases, leaving 8 bases not matched to a gene. Germline lookup yields CDR1 GTSNPN and CDR2 SVGIG (reference sequence). CDR3 size: 16 residues. The clonotype originates from a human donor in a cohort sampled during active COVID-19. Sequenced sample: peripheral blood. The V call is TRBV30, the J call TRBJ1-5; 7 positions agree with TRBD1. CDR3 sequence: CAWSARGQFGNQPQHF. The DNA for the CDR3 is TGTGCCTGGAGTGCGAGGGGGCAGTTTGGCAATCAGCCCCAGCATTTT.